The 6 T cell receptor beta chains reported below all come from one sample, sequenced in a study of T cell repertoires in ileal Crohn's disease. The data were produced by immunoSEQ multiplex PCR, yet TCRdb's version contains in-frame clones alone and is incomplete. Among 5,000 to 7,000 clones listed, around 85% were seen once. The sequenced sample consisted of ileal tissue. All receptors come from an adult with Crohn's disease.

This clone has just a few counts. The chain's CDR3 is CASSPTGTRETQYF. CDR3 bases: TGTGCCAGCAGCCCTACCGGGACTAGAGAGACCCAGTACTTC. The V gene is TRBV25-1, the J gene TRBJ2-5; 8 nucleotides agree with TRBD2. After removal of 6 bases from V and 4 bases from J, the junction contained 7 bases not matched to a gene. CDR3 length equals 14 residues. Germline values: CDR1 MGHDK, CDR2 SYGVNS.

The J gene is TRBJ1-5, the V gene TRBV6-5, with no clear D. V was clipped by 6 bases and J by 1 base, with 13 bases between them. In germline, CDR1 is MNHEY, CDR2 SVGAGI. The CDR3 runs to 15 residues. The CDR3 region is CASSPFITSNQPQHF. The CDR3 DNA reads TGTGCCAGCAGCCCCTTCATCACAAGCAATCAGCCCCAGCATTTT.

The chain recombines TRBV7-9 with TRBJ2-5; 9 bases line up with TRBD2. Germline V CDR1 and CDR2: SEHNR, FQNEAQ (reference sequence). After removal of 2 bases from V and 9 bases from J, the junction contained 13 bases not matched to a gene. This CDR3 is built from 16 residues. The CDR3 here is CASSLPKGLANGAQYF. As DNA, the CDR3 is TGTGCCAGCAGCTTACCCAAGGGACTAGCCAACGGGGCCCAGTACTTC.

Comment on this clone: Other DNA sequences in this specimen translate into the identical CDR3. The CDR3 reads CASSLETGGGYTF. The CDR3 DNA follows: TGTGCCAGCAGCTTGGAGACAGGGGGCGGCTACACCTTC. The chain couples TRBV5-4 to TRBJ1-2; 10 bases agree with TRBD1. CDR1 is SGHNT and CDR2 is YYREEE in the germline V gene (reference sequence). This CDR3 has 13 amino acids. V dropped 0 bases and J dropped 8; count of bases not matched to a gene: 1.

V is TRBV5-1 and J is TRBJ1-5, with D perhaps matching TRBD1 (5 bases). This CDR3 is built from 14 residues. V was cut by 0 bases and J by 5 bases, with 9 bases left in between. Per the germline V gene, CDR1 is SGHRS and CDR2 is YFSETQ. CDR3 sequence: CASSLAGGDQPQHF. DNA for the CDR3: TGCGCCAGCAGCTTGGCCGGGGGAGATCAGCCCCAGCATTTT.

This clone was detected only once. This chain connects TRBV7-3 to TRBJ2-3; the D is unclear. This CDR3 region has 12 residues. Germline lookup yields CDR1 SGHTA and CDR2 FQGTGA. Between the trimmed V and J ends, which lost 5 bases and 2 bases, there was a span of 5 bases. The CDR3 reads CASSDNTDTQYF. In DNA, the CDR3 is TGTGCCAGCAGCGACAACACAGATACGCAGTATTTT. Variable domain in full (rest from reference TRBV7-3 and TRBJ2-3): GAGVSQTPSNKVTEKGKYVELRCDPISGHTALYWYRQSLGQGPEFLIYFQGTGAADDSGLPNDRFFAVRPEGSVSTLKIQRTERGDSAVYLCASSDNTDTQYFGPGTRLTVL.